The 9 T cell receptor beta chains below all came from one sample that was sequenced in a study of blood T cell repertoires in COVID-19. Libraries were prepared by immunoSEQ multiplex PCR; TCRdb keeps only in-frame clonotypes and omits some of them. This table has approximately 250,000 clones, around 90% appearing once. Specimen: PBMCs or T cells enriched from blood (not recorded which). Source of these receptors: a woman aged 40 to 50 who had been exposed to COVID-19.

The V gene is TRBV19, the J gene TRBJ2-1; 7 bases agree with TRBD1. After removal of 6 bases from V and 8 bases from J, the junction contained 7 bases not matched to a gene. This CDR3 is built from 13 residues. The germline CDR1 and CDR2 sequences are LNHDA and SQIVND (reference sequence). The CDR3 nucleotides read TGTGCCAGTAGGTCAGGGGGACGGGATGAGCAGTTCTTC. This gives the protein CASRSGGRDEQFF.

This clone was recorded only once. V and J are TRBV19 and TRBJ2-1; D not certain. Deletions cut 7 bases from V and 4 bases from J, with 11 bases between. From germline, CDR1 is LNHDA and CDR2 SQIVND (reference sequence). The CDR3 has 13 residues. The CDR3 region is CASTESIYNEQFF. CDR3 coding DNA: TGTGCCAGTACAGAATCCATTTACAATGAGCAGTTCTTC.

The V call is TRBV12-3 or TRBV12-4, the J call TRBJ1-1; D is perhaps TRBD1 (5 bases). The CDR3 is 13 residues long. Trimming left V 3 bases short and J 8 bases short, with 13 bases between. CDR3 DNA sequence: TGTGCCAGCAGTTTCAGCGGGACGGACGAAGCTTTCTTT. Translating it yields CASSFSGTDEAFF.

The DNA for the CDR3 is TGTGCCAGCAGCCATGAACAGGGGGCGGTATGGCATGGCTACACCTTC. Translation gives CASSHEQGAVWHGYTF. The J gene is TRBJ1-2, the V gene TRBV7-9; 9 bases are a match to TRBD1. The CDR3 extends over 16 amino acids. From germline, CDR1 is SEHNR and CDR2 FQNEAQ (reference sequence). V was pared by 5 bases and J by 6 bases, with 13 bases of the junction left unmatched.

CDR3 sequence: CAWGLGQDKYNEQFF. In DNA form, the CDR3 reads TGTGCCTGGGGATTGGGACAGGACAAGTACAATGAGCAGTTCTTC. The chain has TRBV30 and TRBJ2-1; TRBD1 aligns across 8 bases. The CDR3 is 15 residues long. Germline V gene data show CDR1 as GTSNPN and CDR2 as SVGIG (reference sequence). V gave up 5 bases and J gave up 4 bases; unmatched junction bases: 10. Filled out from reference TRBV30 and TRBJ2-1, the complete variable domain reads SQTIHQWPATLVQPVGSPLSLECTVEGTSNPNLYWYRQAAGRGLQLLFYSVGIGQISSEVPQNLSASRPQDRQFILSSKKLLLSDSGFYLCAWGLGQDKYNEQFFGPGTRLTVL.

Points on this clone: The junction differs from germline at one of its ends, possibly a read error. The CDR3 loop is CASSRGTGITDTQYF. The CDR3 DNA is TGTGCCAGCAGCCGTGGGACAGGTATTACAGATACGCAGTATTTT. This chain connects TRBV5-1 to TRBJ2-3; 8 nucleotides line up with TRBD1. The CDR3 is 15 residues long. The germline V gene has CDR1 SGHRS and CDR2 YFSETQ.

This sequence joins TRBV15 and TRBJ1-1; no definite D call. The germline V and J ends were trimmed by 0 bases and 4 bases, with 9 bases remaining between them. This CDR3 spans 14 amino acids. The germline V gene encodes CDR1 LNHNV and CDR2 YYDKDF (reference sequence). CDR3 loop: CATSRDLIGTEAFF. DNA of the CDR3: TGTGCCACCAGCAGAGATTTGATCGGCACTGAAGCTTTCTTT.

This chain links TRBV29-1 with TRBJ1-5, with D possibly matching TRBD1 (5 bases). Trimming left V 0 bases short and J 5 bases short, with 8 bases between. Germline V gene sequence: CDR1 SQVTM, CDR2 ANQGSEA. CDR3 length: 13 amino acids. The CDR3: CSVEDGGDQPQHF. In DNA form, the CDR3 reads TGCAGCGTTGAAGACGGGGGGGATCAGCCCCAGCATTTT.

The chain recombines TRBV30 with TRBJ1-2, with TRBD1 matching over 8 bases. Trimming at V came to 0 bases and at J to 2 bases, leaving 2 bases not matched to a gene. CDR1 and CDR2 from the germline V gene are GTSNPN and SVGIG (reference sequence). This CDR3 contains 14 residues. This chain's CDR3 is CAWSVQGGNYGYTF. The CDR3 DNA is TGTGCCTGGAGTGTACAGGGGGGGAACTATGGCTACACCTTC.